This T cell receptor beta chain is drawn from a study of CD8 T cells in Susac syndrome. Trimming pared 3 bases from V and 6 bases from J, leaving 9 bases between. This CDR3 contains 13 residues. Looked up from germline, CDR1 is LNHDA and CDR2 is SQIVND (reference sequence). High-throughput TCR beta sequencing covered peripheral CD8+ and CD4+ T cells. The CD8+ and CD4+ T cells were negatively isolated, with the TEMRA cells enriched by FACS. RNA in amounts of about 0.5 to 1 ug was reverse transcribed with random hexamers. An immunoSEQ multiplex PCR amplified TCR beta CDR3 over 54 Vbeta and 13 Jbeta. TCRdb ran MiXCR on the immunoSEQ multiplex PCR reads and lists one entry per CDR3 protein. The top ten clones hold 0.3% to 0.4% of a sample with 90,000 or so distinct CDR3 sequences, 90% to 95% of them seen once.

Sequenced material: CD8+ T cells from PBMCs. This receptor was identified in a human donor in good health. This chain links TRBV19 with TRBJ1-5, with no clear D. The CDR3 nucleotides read TGTGCCAGTAGTATTGGAGTCGCTCAGCCCCAGCATTTT. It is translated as CASSIGVAQPQHF.